Listed below are T cell receptor beta chains from one sample, sequenced in a study of CD8 T cells in ankylosing spondylitis. Via MiXCR, TCRdb re-called the 5' RACE reads, giving one row per CDR3 protein. Here the sample spans about 42,000 distinct CDR3 sequences, just under 4% being singletons. The specimen sequenced was blood, either unsorted or a sorted T cell fraction (not recorded which). These receptor sequences come from a female donor with ankylosing spondylitis or in good health (not recorded which). The CDR3 runs from the conserved cysteine through the conserved F or W. D genes are given only for firm matches. The size of a clone is reported for some rows only, either as once, few or many, or as a class for expanded clones.

D,V,J,size,CDR3,DNA
NA,TRBV9,TRBJ2-7,many,CASSQSYRSEQYF,TGTGCCAGCAGCCAAAGCTACCGCTCGGAGCAGTACTTC
TRBD2,TRBV9,TRBJ2-3,NA,CASSPRGAGGPDTQYF,TGTGCCAGCAGCCCTCGTGGAGCGGGGGGGCCAGATACGCAGTATTTT
TRBD1,TRBV9,TRBJ1-3,many,CASSGGQGTGNTIYF,TGTGCCAGCAGCGGGGGACAGGGTACTGGAAACACCATATATTTT
NA,TRBV9,TRBJ1-1,many,CASSVGAGMNTEAFF,TGTGCCAGCAGCGTAGGGGCAGGGATGAACACTGAAGCTTTCTTT
TRBD1,TRBV9,TRBJ1-1,few,CASSRRDSRTTEAFF,TGTGCCAGCAGCAGAAGGGACAGCCGAACCACTGAAGCTTTCTTT
NA,TRBV9,TRBJ2-5,many,CASSVQGGETQYF,TGTGCCAGCAGCGTACAGGGAGGAGAGACCCAGTACTTC
TRBD2,TRBV9,TRBJ2-2,many,CASSVLAGAQEELFF,TGTGCCAGCAGCGTCTTAGCGGGGGCCCAGGAAGAGCTGTTTTTT
NA,TRBV9,TRBJ1-1,many,CASSGSGKWNTEAFF,TGTGCCAGCAGCGGATCAGGTAAATGGAACACTGAAGCTTTCTTT
TRBD1,TRBV9,TRBJ1-3,many,CASSATGGGGNTIYF,TGTGCCAGCAGCGCAACAGGGGGTGGTGGAAACACCATATATTTT
TRBD2,TRBV9,TRBJ2-2,many,CASSPAGLVGGELFF,TGTGCCAGCAGCCCGGCGGGACTAGTAGGTGGGGAGCTGTTTTTT
TRBD1,TRBV9,TRBJ2-1,few,CASSPTTGRHEQFF,TGTGCCAGCAGCCCCACGACAGGGCGCCATGAGCAGTTCTTC
NA,TRBV9,TRBJ2-2,many,CASSVQGLSTGELFF,TGTGCCAGCAGCGTACAGGGGTTGAGCACCGGGGAGCTGTTTTTT
TRBD1,TRBV9,TRBJ2-4,many,CASSARDRNIQYF,TGTGCCAGCAGCGCCCGGGACAGAAACATTCAGTACTTC
NA,TRBV9,TRBJ2-5,many,CASSVSPGSQETQYF,TGTGCCAGCAGCGTCTCCCCCGGGAGCCAAGAGACCCAGTACTTC
NA,TRBV9,TRBJ1-1,many,CASSVDPDTNTEAFF,TGTGCCAGCAGCGTAGACCCGGACACGAACACTGAAGCTTTCTTT
NA,TRBV25-1,TRBJ2-5,many,CASRGLQQETQYF,TGTGCCAGCAGGGGACTGCAACAAGAGACCCAGTACTTC
NA,TRBV9,TRBJ2-1,many,CASSVAVYSGEQFF,TGTGCCAGCAGCGTAGCCGTATATTCGGGTGAGCAGTTCTTC
TRBD2,TRBV9,TRBJ2-5,NA,CASSVAPRAGGGETQYF,TGTGCCAGCAGCGTAGCTCCACGCGCGGGGGGCGGAGAGACCCAGTACTTC
NA,TRBV9,TRBJ1-1,many,CASSVASYGGGTEAFF,TGTGCCAGCAGCGTAGCCAGTTACGGCGGAGGAACTGAAGCTTTCTTT
TRBD1,TRBV9,TRBJ2-7,many,CASSGAGTGDEQYF,TGTGCCAGCAGCGGGGCCGGGACAGGGGACGAGCAGTACTTC
TRBD2,TRBV9,TRBJ2-2,many,CASSVEGGGGSGELFF,TGTGCCAGCAGCGTAGAAGGCGGCGGGGGATCCGGGGAGCTGTTTTTT
NA,TRBV9,TRBJ1-4,many,CASSAYGQGQNKLFF,TGTGCCAGCAGCGCTTATGGCCAAGGACAGAATAAACTGTTTTTT
NA,TRBV9,TRBJ2-1,NA,CASSVGNSNNEQFF,TGTGCCAGCAGCGTAGGAAATAGTAACAATGAGCAGTTCTTC
NA,TRBV9,TRBJ1-1,many,CASSVGGRVKTEAFF,TGTGCCAGCAGCGTAGGGGGCAGGGTCAAGACTGAAGCTTTCTTT
TRBD1,TRBV9,TRBJ1-1,medium-sized,CASSISTGDTEAFF,TGTGCCAGCAGCATAAGTACAGGGGACACTGAAGCTTTCTTT
NA,TRBV9,TRBJ1-2,many,CASSVRLSGGYTF,TGTGCCAGCAGCGTCCGACTCTCGGGTGGCTACACCTTC
TRBD1,TRBV9,TRBJ1-1,many,CASSVVHRGQSTEAFF,TGTGCCAGCAGCGTGGTCCACAGGGGGCAGAGCACTGAAGCTTTCTTT
NA,TRBV9,TRBJ1-1,many,CASSVVEGVGAFF,TGTGCCAGCAGCGTAGTAGAGGGGGTTGGAGCTTTCTTT
NA,TRBV9,TRBJ1-1,many,CASSPSILGAEAFF,TGTGCCAGCAGCCCCTCCATATTGGGGGCTGAAGCTTTCTTT
NA,TRBV9,TRBJ1-1,many,CASSTSLLNTEAFF,TGTGCCAGCAGCACTAGTCTTCTGAACACTGAAGCTTTCTTT
NA,TRBV9,TRBJ1-1,many,CASSVVGGETEAFF,TGTGCCAGCAGCGTAGTTGGAGGGGAGACTGAAGCTTTCTTT
NA,TRBV9,TRBJ1-2,many,CASSPRDAYGYTF,TGTGCCAGCAGCCCCCGGGACGCCTATGGCTACACCTTC
NA,TRBV9,TRBJ2-5,many,CASSASLGDGETQYF,TGTGCCAGCAGCGCCTCCTTGGGGGACGGAGAGACCCAGTACTTC
TRBD2,TRBV9,TRBJ2-3,many,CASSEGASGGPSTDTQYF,TGTGCCAGCAGCGAGGGGGCTAGCGGGGGACCTAGCACAGATACGCAGTATTTT
TRBD2,TRBV9,TRBJ2-3,few,CASSAPGLASDTQYF,TGTGCCAGCAGCGCCCCGGGACTAGCGTCAGATACGCAGTATTTT
NA,TRBV9,TRBJ2-1,many,CASSPPGAGLQEQFF,TGTGCCAGCAGCCCCCCTGGGGCTGGGCTTCAGGAGCAGTTCTTC
TRBD1,TRBV9,TRBJ1-1,many,CASSGQTGTTEAFF,TGTGCCAGCAGCGGTCAGACAGGGACTACTGAAGCTTTCTTT
NA,TRBV9,TRBJ2-1,many,CASSGGGLGLQGEQFF,TGTGCCAGCAGCGGGGGGGGGCTGGGCCTACAAGGTGAGCAGTTCTTC
NA,TRBV9,TRBJ2-2,many,CASSVLSGTTGELFF,TGTGCCAGCAGCGTACTAAGCGGAACCACCGGGGAGCTGTTTTTT
NA,TRBV9,TRBJ2-3,few,CASSVGSPQPGDTQYF,TGTGCCAGCAGCGTAGGTAGTCCACAACCCGGTGATACGCAGTATTTT
TRBD1,TRBV9,TRBJ1-2,few,CASSSAGGNGYTF,TGTGCCAGCAGCTCGGCAGGGGGAAATGGCTACACCTTC
TRBD1,TRBV9,TRBJ2-3,NA,CASSSSTQGQGEDTQYF,TGTGCCAGCAGCTCCTCAACTCAGGGACAGGGTGAAGATACGCAGTATTTT
NA,TRBV9,TRBJ2-3,few,CASSVIGDRTDTQYF,TGTGCCAGCAGCGTCATCGGGGATCGGACAGATACGCAGTATTTT
TRBD1,TRBV9,TRBJ2-3,many,CASSPRTGGTDTQYF,TGTGCCAGCAGCCCCCGGACAGGGGGCACCGATACGCAGTATTTT
TRBD1,TRBV9,TRBJ2-5,many,CASSIAGTGVVSETQYF,TGTGCCAGCAGCATCGCCGGGACAGGGGTTGTTTCAGAGACCCAGTACTTC
NA,TRBV9,TRBJ2-2,few,CASSVDGGDTGELFF,TGTGCCAGCAGCGTAGACGGGGGTGACACCGGGGAGCTGTTTTTT
NA,TRBV21-1,TRBJ1-6,many,CASSKAVRQGRLWNSPLHF,TGTGCCAGCAGCAAAGCCGTACGACAGGGTCGGTTGTGGAATTCACCCCTCCACTTT